Below are 22 T cell receptor beta chains sequenced from a single sample in a study of blood T cell repertoires in COVID-19. The table came from immunoSEQ multiplex PCR; TCRdb's copy has only in-frame clones and leaves some out. The sample records approximately 300,000 clones, 85% to 90% being singletons. The sequencing input was peripheral blood. The receptors were gathered from a woman between 50 and 59 years old with COVID-19, enrolled during active disease.

The chain joins TRBV19 to TRBJ2-6, with D hard to call. The length of the CDR3 is 15 residues. V lost 1 base and J lost 4, with 8 bases in between. Germline CDR1 is LNHDA and CDR2 is SQIVND (reference sequence). CDR3 coding DNA: TGTGCCAGTAGTATAGTGGTAGTGGGGGCCAACGTCCTGACTTTC. Protein product: CASSIVVVGANVLTF.

The chain is built from TRBV3-1 (or the pseudogene TRBV3-2) and TRBJ1-1; a weak D match, TRBD1 (6 bases). The CDR3 spans 14 residues. The V and J ends lost 3 bases and 0 bases respectively, with 8 bases between them. Germline CDR1 reads LGHDT; CDR2 reads YNNKEL (reference sequence). CDR3 amino acids: CASSHRGVNTEAFF. CDR3 bases: TGTGCCAGCAGCCACAGGGGCGTGAACACTGAAGCTTTCTTT.

V and J are TRBV6-6 and TRBJ1-5, with D maybe TRBD1 (6 bases). Germline CDR1 MNHNY, CDR2 SVGAGI (reference sequence). V was cut by 2 bases and J by 2 bases, with 10 bases left in between. The CDR3 runs to 15 residues. CDR3 nucleotides: TGTGCCAGCAGTTACGGGGGGGGCGGCAATCAGCCCCAGCATTTT. The encoded protein is CASSYGGGGNQPQHF.

The sample holds one count of this clone. The chain carries TRBV6-2 or TRBV6-3 and TRBJ2-1; a weak D match, TRBD2 (7 bases). Germline V gene data show CDR1 as MNHEY and CDR2 as SVGEGT. This CDR3 has 16 residues. The germline V and J ends were trimmed by 0 bases and 7 bases, with 16 bases remaining between them. CDR3 nucleotide sequence: TGTGCCAGCAGTTACTCGAGGGGGAGGGCCGGGAATGAGCAGTTCTTC. Its translation is CASSYSRGRAGNEQFF.

In the case of this clone: One end of the junction fails to match germline, which may point to a read error. The rearrangement joins TRBV6-2 or TRBV6-3 to TRBJ2-1; 14 bases line up with TRBD2. The CDR3 has 16 residues. Germline V lookup: CDR1 MNHEY, CDR2 SVGEGT. The CDR3 DNA reads TGTGCCAGCAGCCTAGGACTAGCGGGAGGCTACATTGAGCAGTTCTTC. Translated, it gives CASSLGLAGGYIEQFF.

The chain combines TRBV9 with TRBJ2-3; 13 bases fit TRBD2. This CDR3 is 18 amino acids long. CDR1 is SGDLS, CDR2 YYNGEE, per germline. V shed 6 bases and J 1 base; nucleotides not matched to a gene: 11. The chain's CDR3 is CASTPGTSGKVGTDTQYF. Written as DNA, the CDR3 is TGTGCCAGCACCCCGGGGACTAGCGGGAAAGTTGGCACAGATACGCAGTATTTT.

The chain couples TRBV4-3 to TRBJ2-7, with 11 bases that match TRBD2. Germline CDR1 reads LGHNA; CDR2 reads YSLEER. Trimming took 4 bases from V and 3 from J; bases not matched to a gene: 5. The CDR3 extends over 15 amino acids. CDR3 DNA: TGCGCCAGCAGCCCCTCGGGACTAGCGGACTACGAGCAGTACTTC. It encodes CASSPSGLADYEQYF.

This chain joins TRBV4-3 and TRBJ2-1; possibly TRBD2 for D (6 bases). Germline loops: CDR1 LGHNA, CDR2 YSLEER. V lost 4 bases to trimming and J lost 2 bases, with 18 bases between them. This CDR3 region has 17 residues. The CDR3 region is CASSRQDLRLAYNEQFF. The CDR3 coding sequence is TGCGCCAGCAGCCGCCAAGATCTGAGACTAGCCTACAATGAGCAGTTCTTC.

The J gene is TRBJ1-2, the V gene TRBV9, with D uncertain. The V end lost 0 bases, the J end lost 4 bases, and 16 bases lay between the germline ends. The CDR3 length is 16 residues. CDR1 is SGDLS and CDR2 is YYNGEE in the germline V gene. CDR3: CASSVVQVPPSYGYTF. In nucleotides, the CDR3 is TGTGCCAGCAGCGTAGTGCAGGTGCCACCAAGCTATGGCTACACCTTC.

This clone was counted once. DNA of the CDR3: TGTGCCAGCTCACCCCGGACAGGAACTCTGGCGGATGAGCAGTTCTTC. It is translated as CASSPRTGTLADEQFF. The gene calls are TRBV18 and TRBJ2-1; 7 bases match TRBD1. In germline, CDR1 is KGHSH, CDR2 LQKENI. CDR3 length: 16 residues. V lost 3 bases, J lost 8 bases, and 13 bases stayed unmatched.

The V call is TRBV19, the J call TRBJ1-1; 7 bases are shared with TRBD1. V dropped 5 bases and J dropped 5; count of bases not matched to a gene: 17. This CDR3 contains 17 residues. In germline, CDR1 is LNHDA, CDR2 SQIVND (reference sequence). The CDR3 sequence is CASSPTGTAFGSTEAFF. The CDR3 DNA reads TGTGCCAGTAGTCCGACCGGGACAGCATTTGGTAGTACTGAAGCTTTCTTT. Together with reference TRBV19 and TRBJ1-1, the CDR3 gives the full variable domain: DGGITQSPKYLFRKEGQNVTLSCEQNLNHDAMYWYRQDPGQGLRLIYYSQIVNDFQKGDIAEGYSVSREKKESFPLTVTSAQKNPTAFYLCASSPTGTAFGSTEAFFGQGTRLTVV.

This chain uses TRBV11-2 with TRBJ1-4; a weak D match, TRBD1 (5 bases). CDR1 is SGHAT and CDR2 is FQNNGV in the germline V gene. Trimming left V 1 base short and J 3 bases short, with 9 bases between. There are 15 residues in the CDR3. In DNA form, the CDR3 reads TGTGCCAGCAGCTTAGGGCAAGGGGCTAATGAAAAACTGTTTTTT. It yields the protein CASSLGQGANEKLFF.

V usage is TRBV7-6 and J usage is TRBJ1-6; perhaps TRBD1 as D (6 bases). This CDR3 is built from 14 residues. V lost 5 bases and J lost 9, with 14 bases in between. Germline CDR1 and CDR2: SGHVS and FNYEAQ. CDR3 amino acids: CASSPTRTVSPLHF. The CDR3 DNA is TGTGCCAGCAGCCCCACCCGGACAGTTTCACCCCTCCACTTT.

The chain is built from TRBV27 and TRBJ2-5; 10 bases line up with TRBD2. After removal of 8 bases from V and 4 bases from J, the junction contained 4 bases not matched to a gene. Germline V lookup: CDR1 MNHEY, CDR2 SMNVEV (reference sequence). The CDR3 is 13 residues long. As DNA, the CDR3 is TGTGCCAGCTCTAAGCGGGGGGGAGAGACCCAGTACTTC. Translated, it gives CASSKRGGETQYF.

The chain couples TRBV10-3 to TRBJ1-5; no clear D. This CDR3 region has 15 residues. The germline V gene has CDR1 ENHRY and CDR2 SYGVKD. The ends were cut back, 2 bases at V and 1 base at J, with 9 bases in the middle. The CDR3 coding sequence is TGTGCCATCAGTGAGGGTAGCCTAAGCAATCAGCCCCAGCATTTT. Translation: CAISEGSLSNQPQHF.

This clone was observed a single time. The rearrangement joins TRBV13 to TRBJ2-3, with 9 bases aligning to TRBD1. This CDR3 is built from 16 residues. Trimming at V came to 5 bases and at J to 0 bases, leaving 6 bases not matched to a gene. CDR1 and CDR2 (germline): PRHDT, FYEKMQ (reference sequence). DNA of the CDR3: TGTGCCAGCAGCGAGGGACAGGGTCGGAGCACAGATACGCAGTATTTT. Its translation: CASSEGQGRSTDTQYF.

The chain couples TRBV3-1 (or the pseudogene TRBV3-2) to TRBJ1-1; 7 positions agree with TRBD1. Germline loops: CDR1 LGHDT, CDR2 YNNKEL (reference sequence). V was clipped by 10 bases and J by 5 bases; unmatched bases: 7. The CDR3 consists of 12 residues. CDR3 amino acids: CATTGSGTEAFF. The CDR3 DNA reads as TGTGCCACGACAGGGTCGGGTACTGAAGCTTTCTTT.

The rearrangement joins TRBV6-6 to TRBJ2-7; tentatively, D is TRBD1 (5 bases). V lost 0 bases and J lost 0, with 12 bases in between. The CDR3 sequence is 16 residues long. CDR1 is MNHNY, CDR2 SVGAGI, per germline (reference sequence). CDR3 DNA sequence: TGTGCCAGCAGTTACTCGATGCCAGACAGCTCCTACGAGCAGTACTTC. Protein product: CASSYSMPDSSYEQYF.

The rearrangement uses TRBV7-7 and TRBJ2-2; weak D call: TRBD1 (6 bases). This CDR3 spans 17 amino acids. V was cut by 4 bases and J by 8 bases, with 23 bases left in between. Germline lookup yields CDR1 SSHAT and CDR2 FNYEAQ (reference sequence). This chain's CDR3 is CASSSGPTAKGVGELFF. The CDR3 DNA follows: TGTGCCAGCAGCTCCGGGCCGACAGCCAAGGGGGTTGGGGAGCTGTTTTTT.

This clone was counted at least ten times. The J gene is TRBJ2-5, the V gene TRBV7-2; 7 bases are shared with TRBD2. V dropped 4 bases and J dropped 9; count of bases not matched to a gene: 11. Germline V gene data show CDR1 as SGHTA and CDR2 as FQGNSA. CDR3 length equals 14 residues. Here the CDR3 reads CASSSSAGVMAQYF. The CDR3 bases are TGTGCCAGCAGCTCGTCGGCGGGGGTAATGGCCCAGTACTTC.

The chain is built from TRBV7-9 and TRBJ2-1, with D possibly matching TRBD1 (7 bases). The V gene lost 8 bases and the J gene lost 4 bases, with 15 bases spanning the gap. The germline V gene has CDR1 SEHNR and CDR2 FQNEAQ (reference sequence). The CDR3 has 14 residues. The CDR3 protein is CASSSQGGYNEQFF. The CDR3 region has the DNA TGTGCCAGCTCATCCCAGGGGGGATACAATGAGCAGTTCTTC.

The chain uses TRBV19 and TRBJ2-1, with D perhaps matching TRBD2 (6 bases). The V end was cut by 2 bases, the J end by 7 bases, with 15 bases between. The germline V gene has CDR1 LNHDA and CDR2 SQIVND (reference sequence). The CDR3 has 15 residues. The DNA for the CDR3 is TGTGCCAGTAGTATACCCACGGTGGGGGGAAATGAGCAGTTCTTC. This encodes CASSIPTVGGNEQFF.